Listed below are T cell receptor beta chains from one sample, sequenced in a study of CD8 T cells in Susac syndrome. Each CDR3 protein is one row after TCRdb ran MiXCR on the immunoSEQ multiplex PCR reads. The data hold some 200,000 distinct CDR3 sequences, with approximately 94% observed a single time. Sample: CD4+ T cells from PBMCs. These receptors were obtained from a human donor in good health. Both conserved end residues are part of each CDR3. D genes are given only for firm matches. For some rows the clone size is stated as once, few or many, or as a class when expanded; others skip it.

CDR3 protein	CDR3 DNA	J gene	D gene	clone size	V gene
CASSQGPGSLNQPQHF	TGTGCCAGCAGCCAAGGTCCGGGATCCCTTAATCAGCCCCAGCATTTT	TRBJ1-5	NA	NA	TRBV3-1
CSVEGQGRTDTQYF	TGCAGCGTTGAAGGACAGGGGAGGACAGATACGCAGTATTTT	TRBJ2-3	TRBD1	NA	TRBV29-1
CASSLGGPENEQFF	TGTGCCAGCAGCTTAGGGGGCCCTGAAAATGAGCAGTTCTTC	TRBJ2-1	NA	NA	TRBV7-9
CSASSLAEPTDTQYF	TGCAGTGCTAGTAGCCTAGCGGAGCCCACAGATACGCAGTATTTT	TRBJ2-3	TRBD2	NA	TRBV20-1
CASKTGEEKLFF	TGTGCCAGTAAGACAGGGGAGGAAAAACTGTTTTTT	TRBJ1-4	TRBD1	NA	TRBV27
CAWSRPGPNQPQHF	TGTGCCTGGAGTCGTCCGGGCCCCAATCAGCCCCAGCATTTT	TRBJ1-5	NA	NA	TRBV30
CAWRKGIANYGYTF	TGTGCCTGGAGGAAGGGGATAGCTAACTATGGCTACACCTTC	TRBJ1-2	NA	NA	TRBV30
CASSRRGEQYF	TGTGCCAGCAGCCGCCGTGGAGAGCAGTACTTC	TRBJ2-7	NA	NA	TRBV13
CASSYDRSGNIQYF	TGTGCCAGCAGCTATGACAGGTCGGGAAACATTCAGTACTTC	TRBJ2-4	NA	NA	TRBV7-2
CAWNRGTYEQYF	TGTGCCTGGAACAGGGGAACCTACGAGCAGTACTTC	TRBJ2-7	TRBD1	NA	TRBV30
CSASPRGDRGSYNEQFF	TGCAGTGCTAGTCCCCGGGGGGACAGGGGGTCCTACAATGAGCAGTTCTTC	TRBJ2-1	TRBD1	NA	TRBV20-1
CASSPGSGRYEQYF	TGTGCCAGCTCACCGGGTAGCGGACGCTACGAGCAGTACTTC	TRBJ2-7	NA	NA	TRBV18
CASSGGGRGNEQFF	TGTGCCAGCAGCGGAGGGGGGCGCGGCAATGAGCAGTTCTTC	TRBJ2-1	NA	NA	TRBV9
CSASYGTALSYEQYF	TGCAGTGCTAGTTACGGGACAGCATTATCCTACGAGCAGTACTTC	TRBJ2-7	TRBD1	NA	TRBV20-1
CSAPDQVYYEQYF	TGCAGTGCTCCCGACCAGGTATACTACGAGCAGTACTTC	TRBJ2-7	NA	once	TRBV20-1
CASSLALLRSATDTQYF	TGTGCCAGCAGCTTAGCGCTATTGAGGTCCGCCACAGATACGCAGTATTTT	TRBJ2-3	NA	NA	TRBV7-8
CAWDPYGYTF	TGTGCCTGGGACCCATATGGCTACACCTTC	TRBJ1-2	NA	NA	TRBV30
CSARDPGRNNQPQHF	TGCAGTGCTAGAGACCCCGGGAGAAACAATCAGCCCCAGCATTTT	TRBJ1-5	NA	NA	TRBV20-1
CASSGWIGDTEAFF	TGTGCCAGCAGCGGGTGGATTGGGGACACTGAAGCTTTCTTT	TRBJ1-1	NA	NA	TRBV7-6
CASSPGRTDTQYF	TGTGCCAGCAGCCCGGGACGGACAGATACGCAGTATTTT	TRBJ2-3	NA	once	TRBV12-3/TRBV12-4
CASSAQGVSNQPQHF	TGTGCCAGCAGCGCCCAAGGGGTTAGCAATCAGCCCCAGCATTTT	TRBJ1-5	NA	once	TRBV7-2
CAWSRTGDNEKLFF	TGTGCCTGGAGTAGGACAGGAGATAATGAAAAACTGTTTTTT	TRBJ1-4	TRBD1	NA	TRBV30
CASSSTRDTQYF	TGTGCCAGCAGCTCGACCCGAGATACGCAGTATTTT	TRBJ2-3	NA	NA	TRBV7-2
CASSTQGRVNTEAFF	TGTGCCAGTAGTACCCAGGGGAGGGTGAACACTGAAGCTTTCTTT	TRBJ1-1	NA	NA	TRBV19
CSARVSGPVPGELFF	TGCAGTGCTAGAGTAAGCGGACCCGTCCCCGGGGAGCTGTTTTTT	TRBJ2-2	NA	NA	TRBV20-1
CASSRGQAAGNYGYTF	TGTGCCAGCAGTAGAGGACAGGCCGCGGGGAACTATGGCTACACCTTC	TRBJ1-2	TRBD1	NA	TRBV6-1
CASGSSGQETQYF	TGTGCTAGTGGGTCTAGCGGCCAAGAGACCCAGTACTTC	TRBJ2-5	TRBD2	NA	TRBV12-5
CATSDRTSFQETQYF	TGTGCCACCAGTGACCGTACTAGTTTCCAAGAGACCCAGTACTTC	TRBJ2-5	NA	NA	TRBV24-1
CASRFGAQRNYEQYF	TGTGCCAGCAGGTTCGGTGCACAGAGAAACTACGAGCAGTACTTC	TRBJ2-7	NA	NA	TRBV28
CSVVDSRYNEQFF	TGCAGCGTTGTGGACAGCCGCTACAATGAGCAGTTCTTC	TRBJ2-1	NA	NA	TRBV29-1
CASSGRQDPNQPQHF	TGTGCCAGCAGTGGGCGGCAGGATCCCAATCAGCCCCAGCATTTT	TRBJ1-5	NA	NA	TRBV2
CSARAGFGYTF	TGCAGTGCGCGAGCGGGGTTTGGCTACACCTTC	TRBJ1-2	NA	NA	TRBV20-1
CASSRDACYEQYF	TGCGCCAGCAGCCGGGACGCTTGCTACGAGCAGTACTTC	TRBJ2-7	NA	NA	TRBV23-1
CAWNPGGAEAFF	TGTGCCTGGAATCCGGGAGGGGCTGAAGCTTTCTTT	TRBJ1-1	NA	NA	TRBV30
CASRAGTSANNEQFF	TGCGCCAGCAGGGCCGGGACTAGCGCCAACAATGAGCAGTTCTTC	TRBJ2-1	TRBD2	once	TRBV5-1
CASSLGTGFTQYF	TGTGCCAGCAGCTTAGGAACAGGCTTTACGCAGTATTTT	TRBJ2-3	NA	NA	TRBV7-9
CASTLSTNIGELFF	TGTGCCAGCACTTTAAGTACTAATATCGGGGAGCTGTTTTTT	TRBJ2-2	NA	NA	TRBV12-3/TRBV12-4
CSARAPAGHTDTQYF	TGCAGTGCTAGAGCCCCAGCGGGGCACACAGATACGCAGTATTTT	TRBJ2-3	TRBD2	NA	TRBV20-1
CASSLSRGLYEQYF	TGTGCCAGCAGTTTATCGAGGGGCCTCTACGAGCAGTACTTC	TRBJ2-7	NA	NA	TRBV28
CAWSVQSNEKLFF	TGTGCCTGGAGTGTCCAGTCTAATGAAAAACTGTTTTTT	TRBJ1-4	NA	NA	TRBV30
CATSRDGLPDTQYF	TGTGCCACCAGCAGAGATGGCCTACCAGATACGCAGTATTTT	TRBJ2-3	NA	NA	TRBV15
CATSTQGGNQPQHF	TGTGCCACCAGCACACAGGGTGGCAATCAGCCCCAGCATTTT	TRBJ1-5	NA	NA	TRBV15
CASSIVGGAAKNIQYF	TGTGCCAGTAGTATAGTAGGTGGAGCAGCCAAAAACATTCAGTACTTC	TRBJ2-4	NA	NA	TRBV19